This TCR beta chain was sequenced during a study of blood T cell repertoires in COVID-19. V lost 0 bases and J 11 bases, leaving 10 bases between the germline ends. The length of the CDR3 is 12 residues. Germline values: CDR1 MRHNA, CDR2 SNTAGT. The assay was immunoSEQ multiplex PCR, and TCRdb's table has in-frame clones only and misses some. Among hundreds of thousands of clones listed, around 87% were seen once. Specimen: peripheral blood. The sequence came from a woman aged 50 to 60 with COVID-19, enrolled during active disease. The gene calls are TRBV6-4 and TRBJ1-1; D remains ambiguous. CDR3 amino acids: CASSDSRVPAFF. The CDR3 coding sequence is TGTGCCAGCAGTGACTCGCGGGTGCCGGCTTTCTTT.